This entry lists 27 T cell receptor beta chains sequenced from one sample in a study of blood T cell repertoires in COVID-19 (dated by TCRdb to 2019 to 2021). Library prep was done by the immunoSEQ multiplex PCR assay. The source is immuneACCESS, and TCRdb retained only in-frame sequences with V and J called. Part of the clones is not carried over; for the studies checked, unresolved V genes explain less than half of this, and the remainder is unexplained. The sample table contains about 100,000 clones; only one count was recorded for about 90% of them. The ten largest clones add up to about 1.8% of the sample. The sequenced sample was peripheral blood. These receptors were taken from a human donor with active COVID-19. The donor label of this sample is uncertain.

The gene calls are TRBV6-1 and TRBJ1-5; D possibly corresponds to TRBD1 (5 bases). V lost 4 bases and J 0 bases, leaving 19 bases between the germline ends. The germline CDR1 and CDR2 sequences are MNHNS and SASEGT. This CDR3 region has 18 residues. This chain's CDR3 is CASSAGTHTGYSNQPQHF. The CDR3 coding sequence is TGTGCCAGCAGTGCCGGGACTCACACGGGTTATAGCAATCAGCCCCAGCATTTT.

V gene TRBV15 combines with J gene TRBJ2-2, with TRBD1 identical over 10 bases. This CDR3 comprises 16 residues. In germline, CDR1 is LNHNV, CDR2 YYDKDF (reference sequence). V lost 4 bases and J lost 9; bases outside the gene matches: 11. CDR3 in amino acids: CATSKAGTGVIRELFF. DNA of the CDR3: TGTGCCACCAGCAAGGCCGGGACAGGGGTGATCCGGGAGCTGTTTTTT. The whole variable domain, filled in from reference TRBV15 and TRBJ2-2, reads DAMVIQNPRYQVTQFGKPVTLSCSQTLNHNVMYWYQQKSSQAPKLLFHYYDKDFNNEADTPDNFQSRRPNTSFCFLDIRSPGLGDTAMYLCATSKAGTGVIRELFFGEGSRLTVL.

This sequence joins TRBV5-1 and TRBJ1-4; D is possibly TRBD1 (5 bases). Germline assignment: CDR1 SGHRS and CDR2 YFSETQ. V was cut by 1 base and J by 6 bases, with 22 bases left in between. The CDR3 is 18 amino acids. The CDR3 DNA sequence: TGCGCCAGCAGCTTGTTCAGCGGGAGGCAGGGCCTATATGAAAAACTGTTTTTT. This codes for CASSLFSGRQGLYEKLFF.

This clone has a single count. The chain recombines TRBV9 with TRBJ2-6; possibly TRBD2 for D (6 bases). The V gene's germline CDR1 is SGDLS and CDR2 YYNGEE. The CDR3 runs to 19 residues. The germline V and J ends were trimmed by 3 bases and 1 base, with 20 bases remaining between them. The CDR3 DNA reads TGTGCCAGCAGCGGCCTACTTGATGGGGGGTGGTCTGGGGCCAACGTCCTGACTTTC. The encoded protein is CASSGLLDGGWSGANVLTF.

The chain uses TRBV7-2 and TRBJ2-7; 9 bases match TRBD2. From germline, CDR1 is SGHTA and CDR2 FQGNSA. This CDR3 has 15 amino acids. Trimming took 4 bases from V and 0 from J; bases not matched to a gene: 4. CDR3 DNA sequence: TGTGCCAGCAGCTCGACTAGCGGAAGCTCCTACGAGCAGTACTTC. This sequence encodes CASSSTSGSSYEQYF.

The gene calls are TRBV6-5 and TRBJ2-3; TRBD2 aligns across 13 bases. The CDR3 is 15 amino acids. The J segment lost 4 bases and the V segment lost 6 bases, leaving 4 bases of the junction unmatched. In germline, CDR1 is MNHEY, CDR2 SVGAGI. This chain's CDR3 is CASSVLAGGADTQYF. The CDR3 region has the DNA TGTGCCAGCAGCGTACTAGCGGGGGGGGCAGATACGCAGTATTTT.

In this sample, this clone turned up once. CDR3 coding DNA: TGTGCCAGCAGTCCAGGGGGCAATCAGCCCCAGCATTTT. Its translation is CASSPGGNQPQHF. The V and J genes are TRBV28 and TRBJ1-5, with D possibly matching TRBD1 (6 bases). The germline V and J ends were trimmed by 5 bases and 2 bases, with 7 bases remaining between them. The CDR3 loop spans 13 amino acids. Germline V gene sequence: CDR1 MDHEN, CDR2 SYDVKM.

This clone has more than one count but fewer than ten. This chain links TRBV5-1 with TRBJ2-3, with a weak D call TRBD1 (6 bases). The length of the CDR3 is 13 residues. CDR1 SGHRS and CDR2 YFSETQ come from the germline V gene. The V end lost 7 bases, the J end lost 3 bases, and 12 bases lay between the germline ends. The CDR3 loop reads CASGGVVTDTQYF. CDR3 bases: TGCGCCAGCGGGGGCGTAGTGACAGATACGCAGTATTTT.

The chain carries TRBV20-1 and TRBJ1-1, with D unresolved. In germline, CDR1 is DFQATT, CDR2 SNEGSKA (reference sequence). The CDR3 sequence is 10 residues long. Trimming took 6 bases from V and 6 from J, leaving 8 bases between them. The CDR3 DNA reads as TGCAGTGCCCTTCGGGCTGAAGCTTTCTTT. This translates into CSALRAEAFF.

The V call is TRBV5-1, the J call TRBJ2-4, with 15 bases lining up with TRBD2. After removal of 4 bases from V and 10 bases from J, the junction contained 9 bases not matched to a gene. Germline V gene sequence: CDR1 SGHRS, CDR2 YFSETQ. The CDR3 covers 16 residues. The CDR3 nucleotides read TGCGCCAGCAGCGAGGGACTAGCGGGGGGACGGGTTATTCAGTACTTC. Its translation is CASSEGLAGGRVIQYF.

The chain joins TRBV19 to TRBJ1-5, with unresolved D. The CDR3 totals 14 residues. Germline CDR1 reads LNHDA; CDR2 reads SQIVND (reference sequence). Trimming left V 7 bases short and J 5 bases short, with 15 bases between. This CDR3 is CASTQQLSDQPQHF. The CDR3 nucleotides read TGTGCCAGTACCCAACAGCTTTCAGATCAGCCCCAGCATTTT.

The genes are TRBV18 and TRBJ2-7; D is possibly TRBD1 (5 bases). V dropped 5 bases and J dropped 4 bases, with 18 bases sitting between them. CDR1 is KGHSH and CDR2 is LQKENI in the germline V gene. This CDR3 region has 15 residues. The CDR3 bases are TGTGCCAGCTCATCCGAACAGGTAGGTGAGTACGAGCAGTACTTC. Its translation: CASSSEQVGEYEQYF. Together with reference TRBV18 and TRBJ2-7, the CDR3 gives the full variable domain: NAGVMQNPRHLVRRRGQEARLRCSPMKGHSHVYWYRQLPEEGLKFMVYLQKENIIDESGMPKERFSAEFPKEGPSILRIQQVVRGDSAAYFCASSSEQVGEYEQYFGPGTRLTVT.

CDR3: CASSLARGSYNEQFF. Here the CDR3 DNA reads TGCGCCAGCAGCTTGGCCAGGGGGTCCTACAATGAGCAGTTCTTC. The chain joins TRBV5-1 to TRBJ2-1, with 7 nucleotides matching TRBD1. The V segment lost 0 bases and the J segment 1 base; nucleotides outside the gene matches: 1. In germline, CDR1 is SGHRS, CDR2 YFSETQ. The CDR3 has 15 residues.

The chain is built from TRBV28 and TRBJ1-1; D is perhaps TRBD1 (5 bases). Trimming removed 4 bases at V and 5 bases at J, with 20 bases between. The CDR3 sequence is 16 residues long. The germline gives CDR1 MDHEN, CDR2 SYDVKM. The CDR3 nucleotides are TGTGCCAGCAGTTCCTATCGCGGGAGGGGTGGGACTGAAGCTTTCTTT. Translated, it gives CASSSYRGRGGTEAFF.

The chain combines TRBV5-8 with TRBJ1-2, with D uncertain. The CDR3 is 14 residues long. From germline, CDR1 is SGHTS and CDR2 YDEGEE. Deletions cut 4 bases from V and 6 bases from J, with 16 bases between. CDR3 region: CASSPAGLGNGYTF. In nucleotides, the CDR3 is TGTGCCAGCAGCCCCGCGGGATTGGGGAATGGCTACACCTTC.

V and J are TRBV7-2 and TRBJ1-3, with TRBD1 matching over 7 bases. This CDR3 is built from 15 residues. V gave up 6 bases and J gave up 0 bases; unmatched junction bases: 5. Germline assignment: CDR1 SGHTA and CDR2 FQGNSA. The CDR3 sequence: CASRSTGSSGNTIYF. Here the CDR3 DNA reads TGTGCCAGCAGGTCGACAGGGAGCTCTGGAAACACCATATATTTT.

The V call is TRBV6-5, the J call TRBJ1-1, with D maybe TRBD1 (6 bases). With 4 bases removed from V and 7 bases from J, the gap between germline ends came to 10 bases. CDR1 is MNHEY, CDR2 SVGAGI, per germline. The CDR3 contains 12 residues. CDR3 DNA: TGTGCCAGCAGTTCTTTCAGGGGTGAAGCTTTCTTT. Its protein is CASSSFRGEAFF.

The chain recombines TRBV7-2 with TRBJ1-3, with D possibly matching TRBD1 (6 bases). The V end lost 1 base, the J end lost 1 base, and 8 bases lay between the germline ends. In germline, CDR1 is SGHTA, CDR2 FQGNSA. The CDR3 runs to 15 residues. For the CDR3, the DNA is TGTGCCAGCAGCTTAGAGCAGGGGTCTGGAAACACCATATATTTT. This codes for CASSLEQGSGNTIYF.

The chain employs TRBV9 and TRBJ1-1, with D unresolved. Trimming took 3 bases from V and 2 from J, leaving 14 bases between them. The CDR3 consists of 15 residues. Germline CDR1 reads SGDLS; CDR2 reads YYNGEE. Written as DNA, the CDR3 is TGTGCCAGCAGCGACGGCGGGAGGACCAACACTGAAGCTTTCTTT. Translated: CASSDGGRTNTEAFF.

The genes are TRBV29-1 and TRBJ2-5, with 10 bases fitting TRBD1. The CDR3 length is 14 residues. The germline V gene encodes CDR1 SQVTM and CDR2 ANQGSEA. The DNA of the CDR3 is TGCACCACGTCCGGGGACAGGGGCCAAGAGACCCAGTACTTC. Its protein is CTTSGDRGQETQYF. Using reference TRBV29-1 and TRBJ2-5 for the parts outside the CDR3, the full variable domain is SAVISQKPSRDICQRGTSLTIQCQVDSQVTMMFWYRQQPGQSLTLIATANQGSEATYESGFVIDKFPISRPNLTFSTLTVSNMSPEDSSIYLCTTSGDRGQETQYFGPGTRLLVL.

The chain employs TRBV24-1 and TRBJ1-2; TRBD1 aligns across 8 bases. The CDR3 is 16 residues long. Trimming took 5 bases from V and 0 from J; bases not matched to a gene: 7. The germline V gene encodes CDR1 KGHDR and CDR2 SFDVKD. The CDR3 reads CATSGNTGGANYGYTF. The CDR3 DNA follows: TGTGCCACCAGTGGAAATACAGGGGGTGCTAACTATGGCTACACCTTC.

This chain joins TRBV12-5 and TRBJ1-5, with D perhaps matching TRBD1 (6 bases). V was cut by 2 bases and J by 2 bases, with 10 bases left in between. This CDR3 contains 15 residues. Per the germline V gene, CDR1 is LGHNT and CDR2 is FRNRAP. In DNA form, the CDR3 reads TGTGCTAGTGGTTTGTTACAGGGAGGCAATCAGCCCCAGCATTTT. Protein sequence: CASGLLQGGNQPQHF. The full variable domain, rest sourced from reference TRBV12-5 and TRBJ1-5, is DARVTQTPRHKVTEMGQEVTMRCQPILGHNTVFWYRQTMMQGLELLAYFRNRAPLDDSGMPKDRFSAEMPDATLATLKIQPSEPRDSAVYFCASGLLQGGNQPQHFGDGTRLSIL.

In regard to this clone: At one of its ends the junction is not consistent with the germline gene, which may arise from a read error. The chain carries TRBV7-7 and TRBJ2-5; the match to TRBD1 covers 7 bases. Germline V gene sequence: CDR1 SSHAT, CDR2 FNYEAQ (reference sequence). The CDR3 extends over 14 amino acids. CDR3 residues: CASSFTGDGKTQYF. The CDR3, as DNA: TGTGCTAGCAGCTTCACAGGGGACGGGAAGACCCAGTACTTC.

CDR3: CASSESINYGYTF. DNA of the CDR3: TGTGCCAGCAGTGAATCCATTAACTATGGCTACACCTTC. The chain employs TRBV25-1 and TRBJ1-2; no reliable D call. V lost 1 base and J lost 1, with 4 bases in between. CDR1 is MGHDK, CDR2 SYGVNS, per germline. The CDR3 length is 13 residues.

The genes are TRBV9 and TRBJ2-3; 12 bases align to TRBD2. Germline V gives CDR1 SGDLS, CDR2 YYNGEE. The CDR3 contains 15 residues. The V gene end was trimmed by 4 bases and the J gene end by 5 bases; junction bases not matched to a gene: 5. CDR3 bases: TGTGCCAGCAGCTCCGGACTAGCGGGGATAGATACGCAGTATTTT. Protein product: CASSSGLAGIDTQYF.

The chain carries TRBV29-1 and TRBJ2-7, with D perhaps matching TRBD2 (6 bases). Trimming removed 5 bases from V and 7 bases from J, with 18 bases in between. The germline CDR1 and CDR2 sequences are SQVTM and ANQGSEA. The CDR3 loop spans 13 amino acids. CDR3 sequence reads: CSVPRGFVWEQYF. The CDR3 DNA reads TGCAGCGTTCCCCGGGGGTTCGTATGGGAGCAGTACTTC.

The rearrangement links TRBV7-3 to TRBJ2-1; tentative D call: TRBD1 (6 bases). Germline assignment: CDR1 SGHTA and CDR2 FQGTGA. The V and J ends lost 2 bases and 8 bases respectively, with 19 bases between them. The CDR3 has 16 residues. The CDR3 DNA reads as TGTGCCAGCAGCTTACGTGGACAGAGCCTTACTTATGAGCAGTTCTTC. Its translation is CASSLRGQSLTYEQFF.